A selection of T cell receptor beta chains follows, all from one sample in a study of tumor and adjacent non-tumor tissue in lung cancer. TCRdb ran MiXCR on the multiplex PCR reads and lists one entry per CDR3 protein. The table includes over 130,000 distinct CDR3 sequences, approximately 64% detected once. The specimen was lung tumor tissue. These receptors came from a man between 60 and 75 years old with small cell lung cancer. Each CDR3 is given with its conserved first and last residue.

j_call,v_call,cdr3_aa
TRBJ2-1,TRBV11-3,CASSLVNVSASGRVEQFF
TRBJ2-7,TRBV5-1,CASSLGARSEQYF
TRBJ1-2,TRBV5-6,CANSLEWGALDYGYTF
TRBJ2-1,TRBV11-3,CASSGIDEQFF
TRBJ2-3,TRBV6-5,CAASGSHETDTQYF
TRBJ2-5,TRBV6-1,CASTYGTSGRDETQYF
TRBJ2-1,TRBV10-3,CAISPSPLARGFRNEQFF
TRBJ2-7,TRBV11-3,CASSLRTGSYAQYF
TRBJ2-7,TRBV12-3/TRBV12-4,CASSLGHRSYEQYF
TRBJ2-7,TRBV28,CASSLDGRDEQYF
TRBJ2-3,TRBV6-6,CASGSDEVTDTQYF
TRBJ1-2,TRBV4-1,CASSPGGQAGGYTF
TRBJ2-1,TRBV5-6,CASTAGQGINEQFF
TRBJ1-4,TRBV6-5,CASGERRDKEKLFF
TRBJ2-2,TRBV7-9,CASSSSGVNTGELFF
TRBJ2-3,TRBV11-2,CASSLDGTDTQYF
TRBJ2-1,TRBV12-3/TRBV12-4,CASSLRSSGSYKQFF
TRBJ1-4,TRBV6-1,CASSEDRHRGLDEKLFF
TRBJ1-3,TRBV6-5,CASNYSRGGNTIYF
TRBJ1-1,TRBV7-9,CASSHRRGANTEAFF
TRBJ1-4,TRBV20-1,CSARTGFNEKLFF
TRBJ2-3,TRBV12-3/TRBV12-4,CVSRGTDTQYF
TRBJ2-5,TRBV12-3/TRBV12-4,CASGFAGLEAQYF
TRBJ2-3,TRBV4-1,CANSQDRRGADTQYF
TRBJ1-1,TRBV29-1,CSVVEGAAEAFF
TRBJ2-1,TRBV20-1,CSARGGTSTDNEHFF
TRBJ2-1,TRBV6-2/TRBV6-3,CASTYGGLGDEQFF
TRBJ1-2,TRBV5-1,CASSGYSKESYGYTF
TRBJ1-1,TRBV29-1,CGVEQGQGNTEAFF
TRBJ1-5,TRBV6-1,CASTGGPRNQPQHF
TRBJ2-3,TRBV7-8,CTSSLRTSGRAGADTQYF
TRBJ1-2,TRBV20-1,CSARDHRDRDYGYTF
TRBJ2-3,TRBV28,CASNRKAARTDTQYF
TRBJ1-1,TRBV11-3,CASSLEDGIVAFF
TRBJ2-3,TRBV5-4,CANSYGGGTDTQYF
TRBJ2-6,TRBV11-2,CASSSLSTGANVLTF
TRBJ2-2,TRBV12-3/TRBV12-4,CVGSPGPVGELFF
TRBJ1-5,TRBV7-9,CASSLTGGLGDQPQHF
TRBJ1-5,TRBV6-5,CASSTRQAYQPQQF
TRBJ2-1,TRBV20-1,CSAHQGASSYNEQFF
TRBJ2-4,TRBV11-2,CASSFAGLGGGNIEYF
TRBJ2-7,TRBV18,CASSDSSYEQYF
TRBJ1-5,TRBV4-2,CARSQDDRRREGNQPQHF
TRBJ2-2,TRBV11-3,CASSSLAGGRGELFF
TRBJ2-5,TRBV4-1,CASKPGTGETQYF
TRBJ2-3,TRBV20-1,CSATPDRVVDTQYF
TRBJ2-1,TRBV5-1,CASSLEVYNEQFF
TRBJ1-2,TRBV11-2,CTSSPVWTGDCGYTF